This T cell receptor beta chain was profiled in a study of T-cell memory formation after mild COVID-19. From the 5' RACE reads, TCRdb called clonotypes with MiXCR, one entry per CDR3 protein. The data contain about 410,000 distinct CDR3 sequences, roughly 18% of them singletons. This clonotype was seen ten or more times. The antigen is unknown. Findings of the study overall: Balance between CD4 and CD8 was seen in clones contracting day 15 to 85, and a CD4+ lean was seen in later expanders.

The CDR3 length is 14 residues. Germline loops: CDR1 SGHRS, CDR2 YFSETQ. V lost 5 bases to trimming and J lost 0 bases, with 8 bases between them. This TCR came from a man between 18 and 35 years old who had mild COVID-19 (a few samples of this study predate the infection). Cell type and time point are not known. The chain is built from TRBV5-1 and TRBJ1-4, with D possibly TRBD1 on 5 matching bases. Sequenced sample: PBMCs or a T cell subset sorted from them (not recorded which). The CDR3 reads CASRTGPTNEKLFF. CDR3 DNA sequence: TGCGCCAGCAGGACGGGGCCAACTAATGAAAAACTGTTTTTT.